The rows below give T cell receptor beta chains drawn from one sample of a study of regulatory T cells in long-lasting Graves disease. TCRdb recomputed calls from the multiplex PCR reads with MiXCR, one row per CDR3 protein. The top ten clones hold 20% to 25% of a sample with about 530,000 distinct CDR3 sequences, roughly 16% of them seen once. A further study also used this sample, focusing on T cells in Graves' hyperthyroidism and ophthalmopathy.

The sequences come from peripheral blood mononuclear cells (PBMCs), collected at new diagnosis, from a patient treated with antithyroid drugs. The receptor set was obtained from a woman aged 40-60 years with Graves disease. Both conserved end residues are part of each CDR3. A D gene is named only where the DNA matches it firmly.

TRBJ1-4 | TRBV6-1 | TRBD1 | CASSQTSGTGNEKLFF
TRBJ1-5 | TRBV6-5 | - | CASSYSRRGRYSNQPQHF
TRBJ2-5 | TRBV9 | TRBD1 | CASSVRSTGGETQYF
TRBJ2-2 | TRBV30 | - | CAWSVGKTYTGELFF
TRBJ1-3 | TRBV20-1 | TRBD1 | CSASSQGGDTIYF
TRBJ1-2 | TRBV12-3/TRBV12-4 | - | CASSLSSGSYGYTF
TRBJ2-1 | TRBV3-1 | - | CASSQDQTGEQFF
TRBJ2-7 | TRBV15 | TRBD1 | CATSSGTGEQYF
TRBJ2-1 | TRBV20-1 | TRBD2 | CSARDLRGGANEQFF
TRBJ2-3 | TRBV4-1 | TRBD1 | CASSQRRGQGASTDTQYF
TRBJ2-3 | TRBV9 | TRBD2 | CASSSSRGGGAGTQYF
TRBJ2-1 | TRBV6-1 | - | CASSHLDTPYNEQFF
TRBJ1-1 | TRBV15 | - | CATSSTRGRVMLNTEAFF
TRBJ1-5 | TRBV20-1 | - | CSARGITGPQPQHF
TRBJ2-7 | TRBV6-1 | - | CASRPITGDYEQYF
TRBJ1-3 | TRBV6-1 | - | CAIRPVLSGNTIYF
TRBJ2-7 | TRBV2 | - | CASTGPPKREQYF
TRBJ1-5 | TRBV30 | - | CAWSAGRGDQPQHF
TRBJ1-2 | TRBV15 | TRBD1 | CATSRGQGDGYTF
TRBJ1-1 | TRBV5-1 | TRBD1 | CASSLGPGGSDTEAFF
TRBJ1-1 | TRBV6-2/TRBV6-3 | - | CASSYSDGGTEAFF
TRBJ1-1 | TRBV3-1 | - | CASLGDAEAFF
TRBJ1-2 | TRBV3-1 | - | CASSRPFLGGPYGYTF
TRBJ1-5 | TRBV2 | - | CASRKQGDGQPQHF
TRBJ1-2 | TRBV27 | - | CASSFARDYGYTF
TRBJ2-2 | TRBV10-3 | TRBD2 | CATSVAGDWRLFF
TRBJ1-1 | TRBV20-1 | TRBD1 | CSARQGITEAFF
TRBJ1-2 | TRBV2 | - | CASSARGVLTESIGYTF
TRBJ2-3 | TRBV7-9 | - | CASSLEDGGATQYF
TRBJ1-4 | TRBV7-9 | TRBD1 | CASRDDREVHEKLFF
TRBJ1-1 | TRBV3-1 | TRBD1 | CASRTGTENTEAFF
TRBJ1-2 | TRBV6-2/TRBV6-3 | - | CASRESGAIGYTF